This TCR beta chain originates from a study of T-cell reconstitution after alpha-beta-depleted transplantation in children. This clonotype appeared a few times. This sample's TCRbeta library carried unique molecular identifier barcodes. MiXCR, run by TCRdb on the PCR reads, gives a single entry per CDR3 protein. The table lists approximately 490,000 distinct CDR3 sequences, around 12% of them singletons. From germline, CDR1 is DFQATT and CDR2 SNEGSKA (reference sequence). V lost 0 bases and J lost 8; bases outside the gene matches: 8. The CDR3 extends over 15 amino acids. The source of this sequence is a human donor who donated a stem cell graft to a child with combined immunodeficiency. The sample consisted of PBMCs from the stem cell graft donor, taken from the stem cell graft. The chain joins TRBV20-1 to TRBJ1-2; 11 bases are a match to TRBD1. CDR3 protein: CSARDLGQGAKGYTF. The CDR3 DNA reads as TGCAGTGCTAGAGACCTAGGACAGGGGGCGAAAGGCTACACCTTC.